The clone carrying this TCR beta chain was detected only once. Its specificity is unknown. The sample originates from a study of T cell responses to AZD1222 COVID-19 vaccine. The length of the CDR3 is 20 residues. The germline gives CDR1 SGHRS, CDR2 YFSETQ. V dropped 4 bases and J dropped 0 bases, with 26 bases sitting between them. Some clones are missing from TCRdb's copy, which holds only in-frame ones; the method was immunoSEQ multiplex PCR. The sample carries just under 150,000 clones, approximately 90% recorded once. General study results and limits: As reported, nearly half of all spike-specific TCRs target variant regions that are unmutated. Only 6 or 7 individuals given AZD1222 were seropositive at baseline. In a largely white British group with more females than males, clonal diversity was possibly underestimated. There were vaccine-associated CD4 TCRs across spike, dominant at 160-218 and 743-854.

The receptor was derived from an adult who received the AZD1222 COVID-19 vaccine. V and J are TRBV5-1 and TRBJ2-1, with D tentatively TRBD2 (6 bases). This specimen was peripheral blood, taken 28 days after the second AZD1222 dose. CDR3 region: CASSPLKGGTNRPSYNEQFF. The CDR3 nucleotides read TGCGCCAGCAGCCCCCTGAAGGGAGGTACCAATCGCCCCTCCTACAATGAGCAGTTCTTC. Variable domain in full (rest from reference TRBV5-1 and TRBJ2-1): KAGVTQTPRYLIKTRGQQVTLSCSPISGHRSVSWYQQTPGQGLQFLFEYFSETQRNKGNFPGRFSGRQFSNSRSEMNVSTLELGDSALYLCASSPLKGGTNRPSYNEQFFGPGTRLTVL.